The rows below give T cell receptor beta chains drawn from one sample of a study of T cells after yellow fever vaccination. TCRdb recomputed calls from the 5' RACE reads with MiXCR, one row per CDR3 protein. The sample consists of a few hundred thousand distinct CDR3 sequences, roughly a sixth of them appearing once. This specimen consisted of PBMCs, obtained around 5 days after the first yellow fever vaccination. These TCRs come from a man younger than 35 who received the YFV17D yellow fever vaccine. The CDR3 runs from the conserved cysteine through the conserved F or W. Fields, in order: J gene, D gene, clone size, CDR3 length, V gene, CDR3 DNA, CDR3 protein. The D gene is left open where the match is weak. For some rows the clone size is stated as once, few or many, or as a class when expanded; others skip it.

TRBJ2-2 TRBD2 few 14 TRBV20-1 TGCAGTGCTTCTAGCGGGGGAAACACCGGGGAGCTGTTTTTT CSASSGGNTGELFF
TRBJ1-5 NA few 17 TRBV7-2 TGTGCCAGCAGCTTAGGCATGAGCGGATGGAGCAATCAGCCCCAGCATTTT CASSLGMSGWSNQPQHF
TRBJ1-4 NA few 18 TRBV6-5 TGTGCCAGCAGTTACACTCCACGTCCCAGTTTTTCTAATGAAAAACTGTTTTTT CASSYTPRPSFSNEKLFF
TRBJ2-7 NA few 14 TRBV15 TGTGCCACCAGCAGAGGGGGGACCCTCTACGAGCAGTACTTC CATSRGGTLYEQYF
TRBJ2-1 NA few 13 TRBV29-1 TGCAGCGTGAGTGGGAAGTCCTACAATGAGCAGTTCTTC CSVSGKSYNEQFF
TRBJ2-1 TRBD2 NA 13 TRBV2 TGTGCCAGCCGGACTAGCGGGGGGGATGAGCAGTTCTTC CASRTSGGDEQFF
TRBJ1-1 TRBD1 NA 12 TRBV20-1 TGCAGACCCGACAGGGGAAGACCTGAAGCTTTCTTT CRPDRGRPEAFF
TRBJ1-2 TRBD1 NA 15 TRBV6-2/TRBV6-3 TGTGCCAGCAGTTACTGGACAGGGACTGACTATGGCTACACCTTC CASSYWTGTDYGYTF
TRBJ1-5 NA many 13 TRBV12-3/TRBV12-4 TGTGCCAGCAGGCCCACAGGGAACCAGCCCCAGCATTTT CASRPTGNQPQHF
TRBJ2-2 NA NA 16 TRBV7-6 TGTGCCAGCAGCTTCAAGGGGGGGATTAACACCGGGGAGCTGTTTTTT CASSFKGGINTGELFF
TRBJ1-1 NA NA 14 TRBV7-9 TGTGCCAGCAGCTCCCAGGGAATTTCCACTGAAGCTTTCTTT CASSSQGISTEAFF
TRBJ2-1 NA NA 15 TRBV5-1 TGCGCCAGCAGCTTGGATGTCCCGTATGGGAATGAGCAGTTCTTC CASSLDVPYGNEQFF
TRBJ2-3 NA NA 14 TRBV7-3 TGTGCCAGCAGCAAGGGACTTCCCCAAGATACGCAGTATTTT CASSKGLPQDTQYF
TRBJ2-1 TRBD1 many 12 TRBV12-3/TRBV12-4 TGTGCCAGCCACCGGGACAGTGGTGAGCAGTTCTTC CASHRDSGEQFF
TRBJ1-6 TRBD1 few 17 TRBV4-1 TGCGCCAGCAGCCAACCCGCCGGGCCAGGGGGGAATTCACCCCTCCACTTT CASSQPAGPGGNSPLHF
TRBJ1-4 NA few 15 TRBV20-1 TGCAGTACACACCAACCCGGCACAACAAACGAAAAACTGTTTTTT CSTHQPGTTNEKLFF
TRBJ2-1 NA NA 17 TRBV10-3 TGTGCCATCAGTGTTGGGGCCGGCGGGGGCCTCGAGGGTGAGCAGTTCTTC CAISVGAGGGLEGEQFF
TRBJ1-3 NA NA 15 TRBV7-9 TGTGCCAGCAGCTTAATGACAGGCACTGGAAACACCATATATTTT CASSLMTGTGNTIYF
TRBJ2-1 TRBD2 few 14 TRBV9 TGTGCCAGCAGCGTAAGGGACTATTACAATGAGCAGTTCTTC CASSVRDYYNEQFF
TRBJ2-5 NA NA 16 TRBV7-6 TGTGCCAGCAGCCGTGGGACTTCCAAGGCTCCAGAGACCCAGTACTTC CASSRGTSKAPETQYF
TRBJ2-5 NA few 16 TRBV4-1 TGCGCCAGCAGCCAAGATCTCGGAGGGGGAGGGGAGACCCAGTACTTC CASSQDLGGGGETQYF
TRBJ2-7 NA NA 16 TRBV21-1 TGTGCCAGCAGCAAAGGAGGGGCCTCCCACTCCTACGAGCAGTACTTC CASSKGGASHSYEQYF
TRBJ2-5 NA NA 13 TRBV28 TGTGCCAGCGATCACAGGGGAGGAGAGACCCAGTACTTC CASDHRGGETQYF
TRBJ2-3 NA few 14 TRBV3-1 TGTGCCAGCAGCCGTGGAGGGGCGAGAGATACGCAGTATTTT CASSRGGARDTQYF
TRBJ2-3 TRBD2 many 15 TRBV9 TGTGCCAGCAGCGAGGGGACTAGCCTCACAGATACGCAGTATTTT CASSEGTSLTDTQYF
TRBJ1-6 NA few 14 TRBV4-2 TGTGCCAGCAGCCAAGACCGCCAGATTGGGGCCCTCCACTTT CASSQDRQIGALHF
TRBJ2-4 NA few 14 TRBV7-2 TGTGCCAGCAGCTTAGCAGGGCTCCAAAACATTCAGTACTTC CASSLAGLQNIQYF
TRBJ1-1 NA few 16 TRBV6-2/TRBV6-3 TGTGCCAGCAACGCTCGAGGGAGGTACATGAACACTGAAGCTTTCTTT CASNARGRYMNTEAFF
TRBJ2-5 TRBD2 few 15 TRBV20-1 TGCAGTGCTCTCACCTCGGGGGGGCCCGGAGAGACCCAGTACTTC CSALTSGGPGETQYF
TRBJ2-7 NA few 14 TRBV27 TGTGCCAGCAGTTTAGGTGCGGCCAGGTACGAGCAGTACTTC CASSLGAARYEQYF
TRBJ2-2 NA many 14 TRBV12-3/TRBV12-4 TGTGCCAGCAGTTTGACTACTAACACCGGGGAGCTGTTTTTT CASSLTTNTGELFF
TRBJ1-4 TRBD1 NA 17 TRBV4-2 TGTGCCAGCAGCCAAGATGGCGGGACAGCTAATAATGAAAAACTGTTTTTT CASSQDGGTANNEKLFF
TRBJ2-5 TRBD2 NA 16 TRBV27 TGTGCCAGCAGACGGACTAGCTTGGGGGTGCAAGAGACCCAGTACTTC CASRRTSLGVQETQYF
TRBJ2-3 TRBD1 many 14 TRBV11-2 TGTGCCAGCAGCAAAACAGGGGGACAAGATACGCAGTATTTT CASSKTGGQDTQYF
TRBJ2-1 TRBD1 few 15 TRBV24-1 TGTGCCACCAGTGCCCGAGGGACAGGCCGACCGGAGCAGTTCTTC CATSARGTGRPEQFF
TRBJ2-2 NA NA 13 TRBV29-1 TGCAGCGCCCAAAGCGGGAACACCGGGGAGCTGTTTTTT CSAQSGNTGELFF
TRBJ2-3 TRBD2 NA 16 TRBV7-9 TGTGCCAGCAGCTTAACGTTACTAGCGGGGGGAGATACGCAGTATTTT CASSLTLLAGGDTQYF